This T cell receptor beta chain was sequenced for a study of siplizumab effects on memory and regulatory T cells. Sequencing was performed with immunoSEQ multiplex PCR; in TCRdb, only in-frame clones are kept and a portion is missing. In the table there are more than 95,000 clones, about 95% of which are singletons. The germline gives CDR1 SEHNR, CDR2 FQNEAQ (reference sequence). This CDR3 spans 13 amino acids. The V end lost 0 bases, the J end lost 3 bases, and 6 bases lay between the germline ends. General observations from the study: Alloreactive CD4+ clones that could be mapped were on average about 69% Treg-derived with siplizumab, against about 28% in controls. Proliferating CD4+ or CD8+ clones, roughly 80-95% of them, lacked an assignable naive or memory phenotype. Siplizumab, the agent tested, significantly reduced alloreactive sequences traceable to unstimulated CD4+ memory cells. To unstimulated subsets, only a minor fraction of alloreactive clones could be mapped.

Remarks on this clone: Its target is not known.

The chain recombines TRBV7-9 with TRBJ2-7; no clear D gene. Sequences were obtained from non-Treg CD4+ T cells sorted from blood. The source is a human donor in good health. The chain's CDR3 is CASSLASNYEQYF. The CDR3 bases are TGTGCCAGCAGCTTAGCTTCCAACTACGAGCAGTACTTC.